These 4 T cell receptor beta chains were all obtained from the same sample, sequenced in a study of T cell repertoires in ileal Crohn's disease (dated by TCRdb to between 2019 and 2020). Library preparation was by the immunoSEQ multiplex PCR assay. TCRdb took this table from immuneACCESS and kept in-frame rearrangements with V and J called. Such tables lack part of the clones; where checked against another copy, unresolved V genes explain under half of the gap, and the rest is unexplained. Within this sample are roughly 31,000 clones, with around three quarters of them counted one time only. Together, the top ten hold around 17% of the sample. Specimen: ileal tissue. These receptors were collected from an adult with Crohn's disease.

This rearrangement joins TRBV6-6 to TRBJ1-4; 7 positions match TRBD1. Germline CDR1 is MNHNY and CDR2 is SVGAGI (reference sequence). V lost 6 bases to trimming and J lost 5 bases; unmatched junction nucleotides: 6. The CDR3 covers 14 residues. CDR3 region: CASRPGGTNEKLFF. CDR3 sequence (DNA): TGTGCCAGCAGACCAGGGGGGACAAATGAAAAACTGTTTTTT.

The chain recombines TRBV7-8 with TRBJ2-7, with a weak D call TRBD1 (6 bases). Germline V gene sequence: CDR1 SGHVS, CDR2 FQNEAQ. The CDR3 contains 14 residues. The V and J ends lost 1 base and 4 bases respectively, with 11 bases between them. CDR3 protein: CASSLGQEWYEQYF. In DNA, the CDR3 is TGTGCCAGCAGCTTAGGACAGGAATGGTACGAGCAGTACTTC.

V usage is TRBV10-3 and J usage is TRBJ2-5, with D possibly matching TRBD1 (6 bases). The V end lost 4 bases, the J end lost 4 bases, and 16 bases lay between the germline ends. Germline-derived CDR1 and CDR2 are ENHRY and SYGVKD. The CDR3 length is 15 residues. This chain's CDR3 is CAISVNREKGETQYF. CDR3 bases: TGTGCCATCAGTGTGAACAGGGAGAAGGGAGAGACCCAGTACTTC.

In its sample, this clone was seen a few times. The rearrangement links TRBV19 to TRBJ1-2; 9 bases match TRBD1. The CDR3 runs to 20 residues. The V segment lost 3 bases and the J segment 4 bases; nucleotides outside the gene matches: 21. Germline CDR1 and CDR2: LNHDA and SQIVND (reference sequence). CDR3 bases: TGTGCCAGTAGTATCCGATTAAGCCGGGACAGGGCGTTACTTGGCTATGGCTACACCTTC. Protein: CASSIRLSRDRALLGYGYTF.